This T cell receptor beta chain was recovered during a study of beta chain features in type 1 diabetes. Concerning this clone: Its target is unknown.

Study-level results: Patients and controls would share equally any PCR tilt toward shorter templates. Reduced insertions and increased deletions marked VDJ junctions in type 1 diabetes patients.

CDR1 is GTSNPN, CDR2 SVGIG, per germline (reference sequence). V was shortened by 2 bases and J by 6 bases, with 16 bases between the two germline ends. The CDR3 is 14 amino acids. The whole isolated RNA underwent reverse transcription, so sequencing captured expressed TCRB transcripts. An average of approximately 4 million reads was obtained for naive, central memory and regulatory T cell samples. The data were produced by immunoSEQ multiplex PCR, yet TCRdb's version contains in-frame clones alone and is incomplete. In the table there are around 200,000 clones, about 13% of which are singletons. The chain links TRBV30 to TRBJ2-5; D unresolved. This clonotype was sampled from a woman aged 18-29 years in good health. Sequenced material: central memory CD4+ T cells from blood. The CDR3 region has the DNA TGTGCCTGGAGTACTCACCTCAACGTGAAGACCCAGTACTTC. Its protein product is CAWSTHLNVKTQYF.